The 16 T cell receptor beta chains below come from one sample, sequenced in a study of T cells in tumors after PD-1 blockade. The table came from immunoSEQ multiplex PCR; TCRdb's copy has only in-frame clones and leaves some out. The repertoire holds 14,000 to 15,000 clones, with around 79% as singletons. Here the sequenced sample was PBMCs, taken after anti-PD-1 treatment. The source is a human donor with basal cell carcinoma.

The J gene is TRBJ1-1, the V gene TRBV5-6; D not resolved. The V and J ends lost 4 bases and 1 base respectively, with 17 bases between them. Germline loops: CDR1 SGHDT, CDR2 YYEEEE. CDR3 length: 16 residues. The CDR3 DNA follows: TGTGCCAGCAGCCGGGGAATGAGGGTGGGGAACACTGAAGCTTTCTTT. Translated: CASSRGMRVGNTEAFF.

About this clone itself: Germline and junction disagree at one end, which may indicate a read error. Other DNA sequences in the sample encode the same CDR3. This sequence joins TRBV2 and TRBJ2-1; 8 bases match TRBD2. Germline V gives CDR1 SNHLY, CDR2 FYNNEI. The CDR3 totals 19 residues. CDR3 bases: TGTGCCACCAGTGACGGGGGGGCGGGGGTGGGGAGCTCCTACAATGAGCAGTTCTTC. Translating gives CATSDGGAGVGSSYNEQFF. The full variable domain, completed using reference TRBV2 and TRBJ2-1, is EPEVTQTPSHQVTQMGQEVILRCVPISNHLYFYWYRQILGQKVEFLVSFYNNEISEKSEIFDDQFSVERPDGSNFTLKIRSTKLEDSAMYFCATSDGGAGVGSSYNEQFFGPGTRLTVL.

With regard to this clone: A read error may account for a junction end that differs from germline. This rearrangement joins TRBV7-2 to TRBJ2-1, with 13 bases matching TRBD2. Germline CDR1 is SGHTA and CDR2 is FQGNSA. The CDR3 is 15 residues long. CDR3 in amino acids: CASSYSGTSGATGLF. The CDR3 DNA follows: TGTGCCAGCAGCTACTCCGGGACTAGCGGGGCCACTGGGCTCTTC.

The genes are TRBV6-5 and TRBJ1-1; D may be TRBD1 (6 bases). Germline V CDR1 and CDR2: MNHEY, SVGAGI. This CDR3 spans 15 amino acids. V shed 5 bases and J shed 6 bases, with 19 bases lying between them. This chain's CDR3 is CASSTTPGAWAEAFF. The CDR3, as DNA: TGTGCCAGCAGTACTACCCCAGGGGCTTGGGCTGAAGCTTTCTTT.

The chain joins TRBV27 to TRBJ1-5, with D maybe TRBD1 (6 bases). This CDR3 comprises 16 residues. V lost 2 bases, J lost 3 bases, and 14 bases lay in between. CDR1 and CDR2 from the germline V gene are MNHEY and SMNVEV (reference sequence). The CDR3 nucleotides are TGTGCCAGCAGTTTAGGGGCCCGGGACAACAATCAGCCCCAGCATTTT. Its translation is CASSLGARDNNQPQHF.

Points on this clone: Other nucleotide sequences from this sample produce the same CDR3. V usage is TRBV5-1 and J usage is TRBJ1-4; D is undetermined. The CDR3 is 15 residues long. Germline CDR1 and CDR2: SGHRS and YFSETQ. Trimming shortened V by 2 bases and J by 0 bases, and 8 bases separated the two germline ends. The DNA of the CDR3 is TGCGCCAGCAGCTTAGCCGGGACAACTAATGAAAAACTGTTTTTT. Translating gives CASSLAGTTNEKLFF.

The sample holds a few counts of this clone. In DNA form, the CDR3 reads TGTGCCAGCAGTACAGGGATCAATCAGCCCCAGCATTTT. Translation: CASSTGINQPQHF. J is TRBJ1-5 and V is TRBV28, with D perhaps matching TRBD1 (6 bases). The CDR3 is 13 amino acids. V shed 5 bases and J shed 3 bases, with 8 bases lying between them. CDR1 and CDR2 (germline): MDHEN, SYDVKM.

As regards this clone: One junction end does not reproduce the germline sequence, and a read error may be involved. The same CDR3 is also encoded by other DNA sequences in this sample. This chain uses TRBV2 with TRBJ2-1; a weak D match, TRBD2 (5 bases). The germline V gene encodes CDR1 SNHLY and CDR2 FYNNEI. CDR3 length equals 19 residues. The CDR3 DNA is TGTCCCAGCAGTGATGGGTGGGCGCGGGTGGGGAGCTCCTACAATGAGCAGTTCTTC. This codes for CPSSDGWARVGSSYNEQFF.

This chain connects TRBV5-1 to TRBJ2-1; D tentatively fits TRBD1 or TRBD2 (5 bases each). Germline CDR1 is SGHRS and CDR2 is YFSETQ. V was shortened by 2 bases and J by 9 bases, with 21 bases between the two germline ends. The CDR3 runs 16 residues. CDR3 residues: CASSLSSGLGKGEQFF. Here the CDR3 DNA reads TGCGCCAGCAGCTTAAGCTCGGGGCTTGGCAAGGGTGAGCAGTTCTTC.

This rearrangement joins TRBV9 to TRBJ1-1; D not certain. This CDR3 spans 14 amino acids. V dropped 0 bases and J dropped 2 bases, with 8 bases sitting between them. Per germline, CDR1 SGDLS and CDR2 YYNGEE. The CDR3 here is CASSVVGSNTEAFF. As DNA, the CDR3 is TGTGCCAGCAGCGTAGTCGGGAGTAACACTGAAGCTTTCTTT. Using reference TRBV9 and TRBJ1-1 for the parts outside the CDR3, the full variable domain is DSGVTQTPKHLITATGQRVTLRCSPRSGDLSVYWYQQSLDQGLQFLIQYYNGEERAKGNILERFSAQQFPDLHSELNLSSLELGDSALYFCASSVVGSNTEAFFGQGTRLTVV.

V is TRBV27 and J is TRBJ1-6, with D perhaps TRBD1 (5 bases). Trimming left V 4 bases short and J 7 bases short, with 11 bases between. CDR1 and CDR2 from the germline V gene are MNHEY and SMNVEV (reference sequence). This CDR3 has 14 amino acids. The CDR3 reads CASSWRQGNSPLHF. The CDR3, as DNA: TGTGCCAGCAGTTGGCGGCAGGGAAATTCACCCCTCCACTTT.

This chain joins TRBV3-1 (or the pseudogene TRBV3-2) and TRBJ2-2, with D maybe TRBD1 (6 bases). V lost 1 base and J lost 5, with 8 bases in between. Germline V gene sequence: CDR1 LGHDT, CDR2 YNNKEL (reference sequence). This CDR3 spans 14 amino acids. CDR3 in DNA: TGTGCCAGCAGCCAAGGACAGGAGACCGGGGAGCTGTTTTTT. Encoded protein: CASSQGQETGELFF.

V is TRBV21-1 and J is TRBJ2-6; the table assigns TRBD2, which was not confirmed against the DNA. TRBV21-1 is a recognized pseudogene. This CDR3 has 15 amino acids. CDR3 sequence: CASSKGRSGANVLTF. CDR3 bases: TGTGCCAGCAGCAAAGGTCGCTCTGGGGCCAACGTCCTGACTTTC.

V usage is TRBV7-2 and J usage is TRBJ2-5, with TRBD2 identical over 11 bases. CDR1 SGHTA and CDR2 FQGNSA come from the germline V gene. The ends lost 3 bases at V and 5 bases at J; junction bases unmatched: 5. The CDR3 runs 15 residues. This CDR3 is CASSFMLAGGETQYF. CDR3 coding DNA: TGTGCCAGCAGCTTTATGCTAGCGGGAGGTGAGACCCAGTACTTC.

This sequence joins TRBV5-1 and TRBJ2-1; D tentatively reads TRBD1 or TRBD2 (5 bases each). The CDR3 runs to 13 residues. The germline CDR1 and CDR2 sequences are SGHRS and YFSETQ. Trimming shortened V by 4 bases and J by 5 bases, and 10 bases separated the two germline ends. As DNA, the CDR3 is TGCGCCAGCAGCCCCGGGACCGACAATGAGCAGTTCTTC. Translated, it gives CASSPGTDNEQFF.

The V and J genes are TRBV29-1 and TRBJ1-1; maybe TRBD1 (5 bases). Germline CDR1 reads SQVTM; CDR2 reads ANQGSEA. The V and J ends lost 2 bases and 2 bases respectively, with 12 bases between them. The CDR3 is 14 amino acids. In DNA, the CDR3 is TGCAGCGTTGAAATCCAGGGAACTAACACTGAAGCTTTCTTT. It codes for CSVEIQGTNTEAFF.